This T cell receptor (beta chain) was profiled in a study of tumor-infiltrating lymphocytes in localized non-small cell lung cancer (dated by TCRdb to about 2021). Concerning the study at large: Patients whose samples were collected after neoadjuvant chemotherapy, as well as both smokers and never-smokers and several histologies, were included in the cohort. Flow cytometry, multiplex immunofluorescence, RNA-seq, exome sequencing and proteomics were applied to the same patients as TCR sequencing, which was one of several integrated assays. From each patient came resected tumor tissue plus uninvolved lung tissue from that same patient, and the uninvolved lung tissue was described as non-adjacent to the tumor. The overall ICON cohort was composed of over a hundred surgical patients with localized non-small cell lung cancer whose tumors were resected. For approximately 50 patients, immunoSEQ T-cell fraction was compared between paired tumor and uninvolved lung.

Enrollment in ICON was initiated in April 2016, and the last patient was enrolled in 2018. Fresh tumor and matched uninvolved tissue for in-depth immune analyses, including TCR sequencing, were collected from a subcohort of some 69 patients. No cell sorting was done, and TCR sequencing was instead run on DNA isolated from bulk tissue. On this clone itself: No cognate antigen has been identified for it. Base qualities were left out, and no much larger clone turns up one base away.

Overall study results and their limits: Recurrence-free survival showed no association with tumor T-cell fraction from TCR sequencing (p = 0.61). Because different assays used different pieces of the same tissue, intratumor heterogeneity could not be separated from technical variation. The TCR-derived T-cell fraction showed no difference between the flow cytometry-defined immunotypes IM1 (good prognosis) and IM2 (poor prognosis). Consistent with immunofluorescence CD3 counts, TCRbeta sequencing supported greater T cell infiltration in tumors than in uninvolved lung tissue. Because assay coverage varied across patients depending on available tissue quantity, TCR sequencing was performed for only a subset of the cohort.

V and J lose 6 bases and 1 base, and a span of 13 bases separates them. For CDR1 and CDR2, the germline V gene (reference sequence) lists LNHDA and SQIVND. Taken from cysteine to phenylalanine, the CDR3 has 15 residues. CDR3 DNA only is kept here, 45 bases in frame from base 1. The immunoSEQ assay used for TCR sequencing gave the T-cell fraction in both tumor and uninvolved lung tissue. As for the authors' bioinformatics: To analyze survival, patients were divided into a high T-cell fraction group (upper tertile) and a low T-cell fraction group (lower two tertiles), and the two groups were compared using a log-rank test. Paired tumor versus uninvolved lung differences in T-cell fraction were tested with a signed-rank test. TCRdb stores this immuneACCESS table with in-frame sequences only. Part of the clones is absent; in the studies checked, under half of the shortfall reflects unresolved V genes, and no reason is known for the rest. D and trimming were read from the DNA, whereas the V and J calls and clone size are those reported in that table. This sample lists some 29,000 clones; 70% to 90% were detected once. The ten largest clones add up to approximately 2% of the sample.

The V and J genes are TRBV19 and TRBJ1-5; no confident D gene assignment can be made. This receptor was obtained from a human donor with non-small cell lung cancer. Sequenced sample: lung tumor tissue. The bases read TGTGCCAGTAGCGTCGAGGGCAGGAGCAATCAGCCCCAGCATTTT. This encodes CASSVEGRSNQPQHF.